This T cell receptor beta chain comes out of a study of molecular identifiers for immune sequencing clone quantification. TCRdb reprocessed the PCR reads with MiXCR, giving one entry per CDR3 protein. The table shows around 480,000 distinct CDR3 sequences, with about 22% occurring only once. The sample holds a few counts of this clonotype. CDR1 and CDR2 from the germline V gene are SGHVS and FQNEAQ. The CDR3 consists of 16 residues. V was cut by 0 bases and J by 5 bases, with 17 bases left in between. This sequence was found in a human donor in good health. Some libraries in this study had Jurkat cell RNA spiked in. The rearrangement uses TRBV7-8 and TRBJ2-7; maybe TRBD1 (6 bases). Sequencing used naive CD8+ T cells from blood, with Jurkat cell RNA spiked in. Subset denoted: FACS-sorted CD8+CD4-CCR7+CD45RA+ naive T cells. CDR3 DNA: TGTGCCAGCAGCTTAGCTTTGACAGGCGGTTTGGACGAGCAGTACTTC. Amino acids: CASSLALTGGLDEQYF.